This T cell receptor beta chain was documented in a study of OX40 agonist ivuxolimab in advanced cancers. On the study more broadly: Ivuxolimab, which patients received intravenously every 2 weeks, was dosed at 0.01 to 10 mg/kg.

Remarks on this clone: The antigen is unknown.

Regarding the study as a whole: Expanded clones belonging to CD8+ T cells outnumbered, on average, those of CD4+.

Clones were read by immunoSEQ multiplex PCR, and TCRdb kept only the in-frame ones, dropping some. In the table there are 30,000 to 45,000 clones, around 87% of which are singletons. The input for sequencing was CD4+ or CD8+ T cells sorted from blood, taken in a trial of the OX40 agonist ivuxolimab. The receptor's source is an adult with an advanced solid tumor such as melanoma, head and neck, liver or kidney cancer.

The CDR3 sequence is CASSSRDTLRAQHF. CDR3 nucleotides: TGTGCCAGCAGTTCACGGGACACCCTTCGGGCCCAGCATTTT. The V and J genes are TRBV27 and TRBJ1-5; a possible D gene is TRBD1 (6 bases). V was pared by 4 bases and J by 11 bases, with 18 bases between. Germline V gene sequence: CDR1 MNHEY, CDR2 SMNVEV (reference sequence). This CDR3 spans 14 amino acids.